In this sample, the clone carrying this T cell receptor beta chain turned up a few times. Its antigen remains unknown. The CDR3 covers 17 residues. These data originate in a study of early T cells in non-severe SARS-CoV-2 infection. On the study more broadly: Unsorted whole-blood RNA was sequenced in bulk, leaving chains unpaired. Study-level points and caveats: Private and CD4 specificities were missed by VDJdb matching, skewed to anti-spike CD8.

Individual cDNA molecules carried attached unique molecular identifiers. TCRdb reprocessed the 5' RACE reads via MiXCR and lists one record per CDR3 protein. The sample has more than 80,000 distinct CDR3 sequences, 16% seen once. The receptor was isolated from an adult who was a healthcare worker with PCR-confirmed SARS-CoV-2 infection or an uninfected control (not recorded which). V is TRBV21-1 and J is TRBJ1-1; the table's D call, TRBD1, has no DNA check behind it. TRBV21-1 is assigned pseudogene status. Sequenced sample: whole blood. This CDR3 is CASSSPVGTGMNTEAFF. Written as DNA, the CDR3 is TGTGCCAGCAGCTCGCCCGTGGGAACAGGGATGAACACTGAAGCTTTCTTT.